Detailed here is one T cell receptor (beta chain). Sequenced by immunoSEQ multiplex PCR; TCRdb stores in-frame clones only, minus some. The table lists over 250,000 clones, about 88% of them singletons. This record belongs to a study of blood T cell repertoires in COVID-19. Two negative PCRs, clearance, or symptom resolution had been documented for recovered Cohort 3 donors. The length of the CDR3 is 14 residues. J lost 2 bases, V lost 3 bases, and 5 bases had no gene match. Germline-derived CDR1 and CDR2 are GTSNPN and SVGIG (reference sequence). This chain joins TRBV30 and TRBJ1-1; 8 nucleotides line up with TRBD1. Sequences were obtained from PBMCs or T cells enriched from blood (not recorded which). This clonotype was sampled from a man in his 60s who had recovered from COVID-19. CDR3 sequence reads: CAWRRGQGNTEAFF. The CDR3 DNA reads as TGTGCCTGGAGACGCGGACAGGGAAACACTGAAGCTTTCTTT. The complete variable domain, with remaining parts taken from reference TRBV30 and TRBJ1-1, reads SQTIHQWPATLVQPVGSPLSLECTVEGTSNPNLYWYRQAAGRGLQLLFYSVGIGQISSEVPQNLSASRPQDRQFILSSKKLLLSDSGFYLCAWRRGQGNTEAFFGQGTRLTVV.